The present T cell receptor (beta chain) was sequenced within a study of blood T cell repertoires in COVID-19. Study as a whole: The analysed material was cDNA or gDNA that came from T cells, B-cell-depleted T cells, or PBMCs.

As processed by the authors: Reference gene primers were amplified, and this amplification served to estimate nucleated cell counts. Profiled with immunoSEQ multiplex PCR; TCRdb holds only in-frame clones, not every one. Clone size and the V and J calls come from that table; the DNA yielded D and trimming. The sample yields 300,000 to 450,000 clones, 88% seen once. Those enrolled, adults aged roughly 18 to 95 years, came from under 25 US areas. Participant-reported clinical history was the basis for cohort assignment. The V gene end was trimmed by 4 bases and the J gene end by 2 bases; junction bases not matched to a gene: 9. The CDR3 has 16 amino acids. CDR1 MDHEN and CDR2 SYDVKM come from the germline V gene.

The V and J genes are TRBV28 and TRBJ2-7; 9 nucleotides agree with TRBD2. This receptor was identified in a woman aged 18 to 35 who had recovered from COVID-19. Specimen: PBMCs or T cells enriched from blood (not recorded which). The CDR3 loop is CASSWATTSGTYEQYF. The CDR3 DNA is TGTGCCAGCAGTTGGGCCACGACTAGCGGAACCTACGAGCAGTACTTC.